These 19 T cell receptor beta chains were all obtained from the same sample, sequenced in a study of esophageal squamous cell carcinoma under preoperative chemotherapy (dated by TCRdb to 2016 to 2018). Per the publication, the time point label means: after preoperative PTX-NDP chemotherapy. The library was obtained by PCR. The data were produced on a HiSeq X Ten. TCRdb trimmed the raw reads at Q25, called clones with MiXCR and kept productive beta chains. A single entry per CDR3 protein holds the most common genes and DNA from its merged rows. The sample yields 34,000 or so distinct CDR3 sequences; around 50% were counted once. 20% to 25% of the sample goes to the ten largest clones. This sample was gathered from a patient given preoperative chemotherapy. These receptors all stem from a human donor with esophageal squamous cell carcinoma. The donor label of this sample is uncertain.

The V call is TRBV6-5, the J call TRBJ2-1; the D is unclear. The CDR3 has 15 amino acids. V lost 0 bases and J lost 8, with 14 bases in between. Germline values: CDR1 MNHEY, CDR2 SVGAGI. As DNA, the CDR3 is TGTGCCAGCAGTTACTCGTGGGGATCCTTTGATGAGCAGTTCTTC. Its translation is CASSYSWGSFDEQFF.

This clonotype was observed at least ten times. The chain recombines TRBV12-3 or TRBV12-4 with TRBJ1-4, with 8 positions matching TRBD1. Unmatched junction bases numbered 10, after V lost 4 bases and J lost 6 bases. This CDR3 has 16 amino acids. CDR3 in DNA: TGTGCCAGCAGTTCCACCTCTCAGGGGGCGCATGAAAAACTGTTTTTT. This encodes CASSSTSQGAHEKLFF.

About this clonotype: One base away lies a much larger clone, so this may be a sequencing read error. The J gene is TRBJ2-1, the V gene TRBV11-3, with 8 bases matching TRBD1. This CDR3 has 14 amino acids. Trimming cost V 3 bases and J 13 bases; bases outside gene matches: 11. Per the germline V gene, CDR1 is SGHNT and CDR2 is YENEEA. CDR3 nucleotides: TGTGCCAGCAGCTTCGGACAGGGTGGGGAGACCCAGTTCTTC. Protein product: CASSFGQGGETQFF.

At least ten counts were recorded for this clonotype. One base away lies a much larger clone, so this may be a sequencing read error. The gene calls are TRBV27 and TRBJ2-5; 8 nucleotides agree with TRBD1. The CDR3 sequence is 12 residues long. In germline, CDR1 is MNHEY, CDR2 SMNVEV (reference sequence). V lost 6 bases to trimming and J lost 11 bases; unmatched junction nucleotides: 8. The CDR3 spells CASSPGTGKQYF. The CDR3 DNA reads TGTGCCAGCAGCCCCGGGACAGGCAAGCAGTACTTC.

This clonotype was detected ten times or more. This chain uses TRBV5-6 with TRBJ2-3, with TRBD2 matching over 11 bases. CDR1 SGHDT and CDR2 YYEEEE come from the germline V gene. This CDR3 has 16 residues. J lost 3 bases, V lost 4 bases, and 7 bases had no gene match. The CDR3, as DNA: TGTGCCAGCAGCGCATCGACTAGCGGGGCTACAGATACGCAGTATTTT. Protein sequence: CASSASTSGATDTQYF.

The chain recombines TRBV7-6 with TRBJ2-7; no clear D. This CDR3 region has 14 residues. Looked up from germline, CDR1 is SGHVS and CDR2 is FNYEAQ. The germline V and J ends were trimmed by 1 base and 0 bases, with 7 bases remaining between them. The CDR3 region has the DNA TGTGCCAGCAGCTTAGGACGGAGCTCCTACGAGCAGTACTTC. Amino acids: CASSLGRSSYEQYF. The entire variable domain, with the rest obtained from reference TRBV7-6 and TRBJ2-7, is as follows: GAGVSQSPRYKVTKRGQDVALRCDPISGHVSLYWYRQALGQGPEFLTYFNYEAQQDKSGLPNDRFSAERPEGSISTLTIQRTEQRDSAMYRCASSLGRSSYEQYFGPGTRLTVT.

V gene TRBV7-8 combines with J gene TRBJ2-5, with 7 bases aligning to TRBD1. CDR1 and CDR2 from the germline V gene are SGHVS and FQNEAQ. V trimming: 11 bases; J trimming: 8 bases; junction bases outside the gene matches: 20. This CDR3 has 15 amino acids. CDR3 residues: CAGGLGGGGPDTQYF. The CDR3 nucleotides are TGTGCCGGGGGCTTAGGGGGCGGCGGCCCAGATACCCAGTACTTC.

This chain joins TRBV7-8 and TRBJ2-7; D is undetermined. The CDR3 has 11 amino acids. Germline CDR1 and CDR2: SGHVS and FQNEAQ. Trimming stripped 7 bases from V and 7 bases from J, with 11 bases between. The CDR3 DNA follows: TGTGCCAGCAAGGAGACTGGGGAGCAGTACTTC. This gives the protein CASKETGEQYF.

Worth noting for this clonotype: This may be a read error, as it is one base from a much larger clone. The rearrangement links TRBV6-2 or TRBV6-3 to TRBJ2-5, with 7 bases aligning to TRBD1. The CDR3 consists of 16 residues. J gave up 9 bases and V 2 bases, and 15 bases lay outside the gene matches. Germline CDR1 MNHEY, CDR2 SVGEGT. CDR3 nucleotide sequence: TGTGCCAGCAGTTACGCCTTCGACAGGGTGACGAAGGCCCAGTACTTC. It translates to CASSYAFDRVTKAQYF.

This clonotype was detected ten times or more. The CDR3 nucleotides read TGTGCCAGCAGCTCCACGAGGACAGTCCCAGGCGAGCAGTACTTC. It is translated as CASSSTRTVPGEQYF. V gene TRBV7-9 combines with J gene TRBJ2-7, with D possibly matching TRBD1 (6 bases). Germline lookup yields CDR1 SEHNR and CDR2 FQNEAQ (reference sequence). V shed 4 bases and J shed 6 bases, with 19 bases lying between them. The CDR3 sequence is 15 residues long.

This chain joins TRBV7-3 and TRBJ2-1, with TRBD2 matching over 8 bases. This CDR3 comprises 14 residues. Unmatched junction bases numbered 8, after V lost 5 bases and J lost 8 bases. Germline lookup yields CDR1 SGHTA and CDR2 FQGTGA. In DNA form, the CDR3 reads TGTGCCAGCAGCGCCCGGGAGGGCCCCGATGAGCAGTTCTTC. It translates to CASSAREGPDEQFF.

This clonotype has more than one count but fewer than ten. The chain couples TRBV19 to TRBJ2-5; 8 nucleotides line up with TRBD1. The DNA end is more similar to TRBJ2-7, so the J call may be wrong. This CDR3 is 13 amino acids long. Germline assignment: CDR1 LNHDA and CDR2 SQIVND (reference sequence). CDR3 loop: CASSAGQGVEQYF. For the CDR3, the DNA is TGTGCCAGTAGTGCCGGACAGGGAGTCGAGCAGTACTTC.

The gene calls are TRBV5-5 and TRBJ1-2, with D tentatively TRBD1 (5 bases). Trimming stripped 1 base from V and 2 bases from J, with 12 bases between. CDR3 size: 15 residues. CDR1 and CDR2 (germline): SGHKS, YYEKEE (reference sequence). CDR3 sequence (DNA): TGTGCCAGCAGCTTGTCCTATCAGGGAAACTATGGCTACACCTTC. Translated, it gives CASSLSYQGNYGYTF.

This clonotype was detected once. The chain employs TRBV6-2 or TRBV6-3 and TRBJ1-2; 7 positions agree with TRBD1. This CDR3 comprises 15 residues. Germline V gene data show CDR1 as MNHEY and CDR2 as SVGEGT. V lost 7 bases to trimming and J lost 8 bases; unmatched junction nucleotides: 16. For the CDR3, the DNA is TGTGCCAGCAAAAGGGACAGCCGGCTCAATGAGGGCTACACCTTC. Translated: CASKRDSRLNEGYTF.

The CDR3 nucleotides read TGTGCCAGTTCCGGGACTAGCGGGTTTGGCGGGGAGCTGTTTTTT. Translated, it gives CASSGTSGFGGELFF. This sequence joins TRBV6-1 and TRBJ2-2; 12 nucleotides match TRBD2. The CDR3 totals 15 residues. Per germline, CDR1 MNHNS and CDR2 SASEGT. V shed 9 bases and J 7 bases; nucleotides not matched to a gene: 9.

Comments on this clonotype: A junction boundary mismatches the germline segment, possibly from a read error. The genes are TRBV4-3 and TRBJ2-3; D is perhaps TRBD1 (5 bases). Germline V gene lookup returns CDR1 LGHNA and CDR2 YSLEER. The CDR3 has 16 amino acids. DNA for the CDR3: TGCGCCAGCAGCCAAGCGGAACGTGGGGCACCAAACACGCAGTATTTC. It encodes CASSQAERGAPNTQYF.

The V and J genes are TRBV6-1 and TRBJ2-1; D is unresolved. V was shortened by 5 bases and J by 8 bases, with 10 bases between the two germline ends. The CDR3 runs 12 residues. Germline CDR1 and CDR2: MNHNS and SASEGT. The CDR3 DNA reads as TGTGCCAGCAGTAGGCTGAGCTATGAGCAGTTCTTC. Translation gives CASSRLSYEQFF.

The chain couples TRBV12-3 or TRBV12-4 to TRBJ2-3, with a tentative D call TRBD2 (7 bases). Between the trimmed V and J ends, which lost 5 bases and 9 bases, there was a span of 24 bases. This CDR3 spans 16 amino acids. DNA for the CDR3: TGTGCCAGCAGTACTACGAGGGGGGGGGCCAAAGACACGCAGTATTTT. Translation: CASSTTRGGAKDTQYF.

In regard to this clonotype: One end of the junction fails to match germline, which may point to a read error. The chain carries TRBV7-8 and TRBJ2-3, with a tentative D call TRBD1 (6 bases). In germline, CDR1 is SGHVS, CDR2 FQNEAQ. The CDR3 is made up of 16 amino acids. In nucleotides, the CDR3 is TGTGCCAGCAGCAACCTGGGGCTGGGGGCCGATAACACGCAGTACTTT. It yields the protein CASSNLGLGADNTQYF. Looking up the rest from reference TRBV7-8 and TRBJ2-3 gives the full variable domain: GAGVSQSPRYKVAKRGQDVALRCDPISGHVSLFWYQQALGQGPEFLTYFQNEAQLDKSGLPSDRFFAERPEGSVSTLKIQRTQQEDSAVYLCASSNLGLGADNTQYFGPGTRLTVL.